Shown below are 12 T cell receptor beta chains from a single sample sequenced in a study of blood T cell repertoires in COVID-19. Using immunoSEQ multiplex PCR, the repertoire was profiled, and TCRdb retains in-frame clones only, with some absent. The table lists about 250,000 clones, 81% of them singletons, with approximately 7.2% in the top ten. Material for sequencing was peripheral blood. The receptors come from an elderly woman with acute or convalescent COVID-19.

The chain employs TRBV7-9 and TRBJ2-3, with TRBD2 matching 9 bases. Germline CDR1 reads SEHNR; CDR2 reads FQNEAQ (reference sequence). V lost 6 bases and J lost 4; bases outside the gene matches: 8. This CDR3 contains 15 residues. For the CDR3, the DNA is TGTGCCAGCAGAGGAGGCGCGGGAGGGTCAGATACGCAGTATTTT. Translation: CASRGGAGGSDTQYF.

This clone has more than one count but fewer than ten. The chain carries TRBV18 and TRBJ1-3; a weak D match, TRBD1 (6 bases). Germline CDR1 reads KGHSH; CDR2 reads LQKENI. Trimming took off 5 bases at V and 6 bases at J, with 17 bases between the two ends. The CDR3 sequence is 15 residues long. This CDR3 is CASSSGTLGSNTIYF. For the CDR3, the DNA is TGTGCCAGCTCATCCGGGACACTCGGTTCAAACACCATATATTTT.

The V and J genes are TRBV5-4 and TRBJ1-6; D ambiguous. Trimming removed 1 base at V and 7 bases at J, with 3 bases between. This CDR3 region has 12 residues. In germline, CDR1 is SGHNT, CDR2 YYREEE (reference sequence). The CDR3 here is CASSLPNSPLHF. In nucleotides, the CDR3 is TGTGCCAGCAGCTTGCCGAATTCACCCCTCCACTTT.

The chain uses TRBV30 and TRBJ2-7; 9 bases are a match to TRBD2. Germline-derived CDR1 and CDR2 are GTSNPN and SVGIG (reference sequence). CDR3 length equals 14 residues. Germline trimming cut 2 bases from V and 4 bases from J; bases unmatched to any gene: 6. The CDR3 DNA follows: TGTGCCTGGAGTCGAACTAGCGGGTCTTACGAGCAGTACTTC. Protein product: CAWSRTSGSYEQYF.

J is TRBJ2-7 and V is TRBV6-1, with TRBD2 as a possible D gene (5 bases). The CDR3 is 15 residues long. Trimming pared 5 bases from V and 2 bases from J, leaving 16 bases between. Germline V gene data show CDR1 as MNHNS and CDR2 as SASEGT. The CDR3 DNA reads as TGTGCCAGCAGTCGTACACTAGGTACCACCTACGAGCAGTACTTC. This gives the protein CASSRTLGTTYEQYF.

The chain is built from TRBV7-2 and TRBJ1-2; D perhaps matches TRBD1 (5 bases). Per germline, CDR1 SGHTA and CDR2 FQGNSA. V gave up 1 base and J gave up 2 bases, with 17 bases separating them. This CDR3 contains 17 residues. CDR3 amino acids: CASSLGPTAGGNYGYTF. The CDR3, as DNA: TGTGCCAGCAGCTTAGGTCCGACGGCTGGGGGGAACTATGGCTACACCTTC.

This clone turned up a few times. This sequence joins TRBV18 and TRBJ2-1; TRBD1 might be the D (5 bases). This CDR3 contains 13 residues. CDR1 is KGHSH and CDR2 is LQKENI in the germline V gene. Trimming took off 3 bases at V and 5 bases at J, with 8 bases between the two ends. CDR3 in amino acids: CASSPGRNNEQFF. In DNA, the CDR3 is TGTGCCAGCTCACCGGGGCGGAACAATGAGCAGTTCTTC. The whole variable domain, filled in from reference TRBV18 and TRBJ2-1, reads NAGVMQNPRHLVRRRGQEARLRCSPMKGHSHVYWYRQLPEEGLKFMVYLQKENIIDESGMPKERFSAEFPKEGPSILRIQQVVRGDSAAYFCASSPGRNNEQFFGPGTRLTVL.

This chain joins TRBV18 and TRBJ1-2, with 7 bases identical to TRBD1. V gave up 6 bases and J gave up 8 bases; unmatched junction bases: 15. This CDR3 spans 15 amino acids. CDR1 is KGHSH and CDR2 is LQKENI in the germline V gene. CDR3 DNA: TGTGCCAGCTCGGAGGACAGGCTTGGAGTAGAAGGCTACACCTTC. Protein sequence: CASSEDRLGVEGYTF.

The genes are TRBV12-3 or TRBV12-4 and TRBJ2-1, with D tentatively TRBD1 (6 bases). CDR3 length: 13 amino acids. The V and J ends lost 6 bases and 10 bases respectively, with 16 bases between them. This chain's CDR3 is CASSPSRQGEQFF. The DNA for the CDR3 is TGTGCCAGCAGCCCTTCGCGGCAGGGGGAGCAGTTCTTC.

The rearrangement uses TRBV10-2 and TRBJ2-7; tentatively, D is TRBD1 (6 bases). Between the trimmed V and J ends, which lost 9 bases and 0 bases, there was a span of 15 bases. Germline V CDR1 and CDR2: WSHSY, SAAADI. There are 14 residues in the CDR3. The chain's CDR3 is CASSAGVPSYEQYF. The CDR3 DNA is TGCGCCAGTTCAGCAGGGGTACCCTCCTACGAGCAGTACTTC.

The chain links TRBV2 to TRBJ2-2; the match to TRBD1 covers 7 bases. From germline, CDR1 is SNHLY and CDR2 FYNNEI. This CDR3 contains 15 residues. V was clipped by 7 bases and J by 1 base; unmatched bases: 6. The CDR3 DNA reads TGTGCCAGCACCAGGGGGATGGGGAACACCGGGGAGCTGTTTTTT. This sequence encodes CASTRGMGNTGELFF.

The rearrangement uses TRBV27 and TRBJ2-2; D may be TRBD1 (7 bases). Germline V gene lookup returns CDR1 MNHEY and CDR2 SMNVEV (reference sequence). This CDR3 contains 15 residues. V dropped 2 bases and J dropped 5 bases, with 12 bases sitting between them. The CDR3 reads CASSLGSGGTGELFF. The CDR3 region has the DNA TGTGCCAGCAGTTTAGGGTCAGGGGGGACCGGGGAGCTGTTTTTT.